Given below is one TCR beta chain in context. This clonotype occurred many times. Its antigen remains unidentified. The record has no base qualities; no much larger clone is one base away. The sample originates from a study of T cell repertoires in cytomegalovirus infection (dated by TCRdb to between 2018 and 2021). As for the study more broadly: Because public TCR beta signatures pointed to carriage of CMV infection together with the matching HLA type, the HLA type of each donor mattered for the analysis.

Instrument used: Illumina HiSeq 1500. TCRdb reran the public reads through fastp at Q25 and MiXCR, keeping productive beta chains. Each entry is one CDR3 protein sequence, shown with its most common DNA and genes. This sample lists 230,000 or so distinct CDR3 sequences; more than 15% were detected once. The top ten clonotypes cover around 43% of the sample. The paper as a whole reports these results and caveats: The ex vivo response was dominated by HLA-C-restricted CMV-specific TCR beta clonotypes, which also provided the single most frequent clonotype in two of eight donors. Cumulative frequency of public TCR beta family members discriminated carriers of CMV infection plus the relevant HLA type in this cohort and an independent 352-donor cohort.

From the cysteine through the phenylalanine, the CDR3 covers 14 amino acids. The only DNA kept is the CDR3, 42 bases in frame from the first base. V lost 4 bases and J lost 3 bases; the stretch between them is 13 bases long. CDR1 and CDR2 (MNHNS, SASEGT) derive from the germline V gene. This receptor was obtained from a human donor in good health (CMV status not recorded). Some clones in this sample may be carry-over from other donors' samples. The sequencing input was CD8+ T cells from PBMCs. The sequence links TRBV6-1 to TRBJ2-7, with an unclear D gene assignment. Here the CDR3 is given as CASSVVSLVYEQYF. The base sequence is TGTGCCAGCAGTGTGGTCTCGCTAGTCTACGAGCAGTACTTC.